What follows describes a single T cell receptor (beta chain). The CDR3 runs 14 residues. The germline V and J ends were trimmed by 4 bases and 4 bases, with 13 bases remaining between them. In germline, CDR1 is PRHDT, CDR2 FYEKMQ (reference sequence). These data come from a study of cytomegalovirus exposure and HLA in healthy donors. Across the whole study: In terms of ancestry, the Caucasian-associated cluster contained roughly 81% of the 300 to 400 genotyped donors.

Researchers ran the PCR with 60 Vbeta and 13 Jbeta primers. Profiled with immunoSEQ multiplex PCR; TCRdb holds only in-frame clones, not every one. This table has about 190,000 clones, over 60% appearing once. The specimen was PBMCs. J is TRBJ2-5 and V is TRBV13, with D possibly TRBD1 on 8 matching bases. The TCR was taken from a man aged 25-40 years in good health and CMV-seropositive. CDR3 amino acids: CASSWTGRGETQYF. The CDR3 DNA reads TGTGCCAGCAGCTGGACAGGGAGGGGAGAGACCCAGTACTTC.